The entry below gives a single TCR beta chain sequence along with its context. As yet, its antigen is unknown. The data were obtained in a study of PD-1 blockade in classical Hodgkin lymphoma. Across the study: Patients were infused with nivolumab 3 mg/kg every 2 weeks.

Autologous stem cell transplantation was followed by relapse in every patient, and brentuximab vedotin exposure varied. Germline-derived CDR1 and CDR2 are SNHLY and FYNNEI. This CDR3 is 11 amino acids long. V was cut by 5 bases and J by 2 bases, with 4 bases left in between. Notes on the study in general: What drove the repertoire differences, possibly disease activity or prior therapy, has not been defined. Unlike CD8+ TCR diversity, which did not rise significantly by C4D1, CD4+ TCR diversity did. Later analyses included only patients treated at least 1 year post-ASCT.

The repertoire was sequenced with immunoSEQ multiplex PCR; TCRdb's copy has only in-frame clones and lacks some. The data contain just under 100,000 clones, over 80% of them singletons. Material: peripheral blood mononuclear cells (PBMCs), obtained at baseline. The chain carries TRBV2 and TRBJ2-7; no clear D gene. The receptor comes from a human donor with classical Hodgkin lymphoma. CDR3 protein: CASSSTYEQYF. For the CDR3, the DNA is TGTGCCAGCAGTTCCACCTACGAGCAGTACTTC.